The 16 T cell receptor beta chains below all came from one sample that was sequenced in a study of T cells in localized non-small cell lung cancer. Generated by immunoSEQ multiplex PCR, the TCRdb table keeps only in-frame clones and is missing some. The data hold around 7,200 clones, with around 93% observed a single time. Source: peripheral blood, taken before any cancer treatment. These TCRs come from a woman aged 35-70 years with stage I lung adenocarcinoma.

The chain uses TRBV18 and TRBJ2-7; D possibly uses TRBD1 or TRBD2 (5 bases each). V shed 4 bases and J shed 7 bases, with 14 bases lying between them. The germline V gene has CDR1 KGHSH and CDR2 LQKENI. The CDR3 loop spans 13 amino acids. CDR3 sequence reads: CASSRDQLREQYF. DNA for the CDR3: TGTGCCAGCTCACGGGACCAACTACGGGAGCAGTACTTC.

This clone is a singleton in its sample. The chain's CDR3 is CASRRNGDQPQHF. The DNA for the CDR3 is TGTGCCAGCAGACGGAATGGGGATCAGCCCCAGCATTTT. The rearrangement links TRBV6-5 to TRBJ1-5; no firm D call. The CDR3 consists of 13 residues. CDR1 is MNHEY, CDR2 SVGAGI, per germline. Trimming left V 6 bases short and J 5 bases short, with 11 bases between.

The V call is TRBV2, the J call TRBJ1-5; 11 positions agree with TRBD1. Germline-derived CDR1 and CDR2 are SNHLY and FYNNEI. The CDR3 covers 14 residues. V trimming: 6 bases; J trimming: 6 bases; junction bases outside the gene matches: 4. CDR3 nucleotide sequence: TGTGCCAGCAGAGGACAGGGGGCCAGTCAGCCCCAGCATTTT. This encodes CASRGQGASQPQHF.

Only one count was recorded for this clone. J is TRBJ1-2 and V is TRBV2; weak D call: TRBD1 (6 bases). Trimming shortened V by 6 bases and J by 4 bases, and 12 bases separated the two germline ends. This CDR3 has 13 residues. Germline CDR1 and CDR2: SNHLY and FYNNEI. CDR3 loop: CASRGAGAYGYTF. CDR3 bases: TGTGCCAGCAGGGGGGCAGGAGCCTATGGCTACACCTTC.

The V call is TRBV10-1, the J call TRBJ1-5; 10 bases map to TRBD1. J lost 7 bases, V lost 2 bases, and 8 bases had no gene match. Germline V gene lookup returns CDR1 WNHNN and CDR2 SYGVQD (reference sequence). This CDR3 contains 16 residues. CDR3 in DNA: TGCGCCAGCAGTGAGCCGCGACAGGGGGCGGGACAGCCCCAGCATTTT. Its translation: CASSEPRQGAGQPQHF.

The chain combines TRBV9 with TRBJ2-1; 10 bases fit TRBD1. The CDR3 runs to 12 residues. V shed 4 bases and J 16 bases; nucleotides not matched to a gene: 8. Looked up from germline, CDR1 is SGDLS and CDR2 is YYNGEE. In DNA, the CDR3 is TGTGCCAGCAGCCCCCGACAGGGGGCAATATTCTTC. Residues: CASSPRQGAIFF. The full variable domain, in which reference TRBV9 and TRBJ2-1 provide the parts outside the CDR3, is DSGVTQTPKHLITATGQRVTLRCSPRSGDLSVYWYQQSLDQGLQFLIQYYNGEERAKGNILERFSAQQFPDLHSELNLSSLELGDSALYFCASSPRQGAIFFGPGTRLTVL.

The rearrangement links TRBV5-6 to TRBJ2-3; the match to TRBD1 covers 7 bases. The germline CDR1 and CDR2 sequences are SGHDT and YYEEEE. The CDR3 totals 15 residues. The trim removed 4 bases at V and 0 bases at J, leaving 5 bases unmatched. CDR3 in DNA: TGTGCCAGCAGCACCCGACAGGGTAGCACAGATACGCAGTATTTT. This gives the protein CASSTRQGSTDTQYF.

The V gene is TRBV7-9, the J gene TRBJ1-1, with 8 bases fitting TRBD1. The ends lost 1 base at V and 4 bases at J; junction bases unmatched: 5. Germline V gives CDR1 SEHNR, CDR2 FQNEAQ (reference sequence). The CDR3 loop spans 15 amino acids. The CDR3, as DNA: TGTGCCAGCAGCTTAGGCAGGGGGCAAGTCACTGAAGCTTTCTTT. This encodes CASSLGRGQVTEAFF.

The V gene is TRBV4-1, the J gene TRBJ2-1; TRBD1 is a possible D gene (5 bases). Germline V gene sequence: CDR1 MGHRA, CDR2 YSYEKL. The CDR3 has 16 amino acids. The germline V and J ends were trimmed by 2 bases and 0 bases, with 11 bases remaining between them. This chain's CDR3 is CASSQLDILSYNEQFF. The CDR3, as DNA: TGCGCCAGCAGCCAATTGGACATCCTCTCCTACAATGAGCAGTTCTTC.

The chain joins TRBV5-8 to TRBJ2-5; D may be TRBD1 (5 bases). Trimming cost V 0 bases and J 4 bases, with 22 bases left between them. The CDR3 runs to 18 residues. Germline CDR1 reads SGHTS; CDR2 reads YDEGEE. For the CDR3, the DNA is TGTGCCAGCAGCTTGGTTGTAGCAGGGATATCGAACGCAGAGACCCAGTACTTC. As protein: CASSLVVAGISNAETQYF. Complete variable domain (other parts from reference TRBV5-8 and TRBJ2-5): EAGVTQSPTHLIKTRGQQATLRCSPISGHTSVYWYQQALGLGLQFLLWYDEGEERNRGNFPPRFSGRQFPNYSSELNVNALELEDSALYLCASSLVVAGISNAETQYFGPGTRLLVL.

The chain combines TRBV19 with TRBJ2-5; D is perhaps TRBD1 (5 bases). CDR3 size: 12 residues. CDR1 is LNHDA and CDR2 is SQIVND in the germline V gene (reference sequence). Deletions cut 6 bases from V and 2 bases from J, with 7 bases between. CDR3 sequence reads: CASSAGQETQYF. DNA for the CDR3: TGTGCCAGTAGCGCAGGGCAAGAGACCCAGTACTTC.

The chain has TRBV10-3 and TRBJ2-5; 7 nucleotides align to TRBD1. The CDR3 loop spans 13 amino acids. Germline loops: CDR1 ENHRY, CDR2 SYGVKD. The J segment lost 3 bases and the V segment lost 11 bases, leaving 9 bases of the junction unmatched. The CDR3 nucleotides read TGTGCCTCTCGTGGGCAGGGGGAAGAGACCCAGTACTTC. Its protein is CASRGQGEETQYF.

The chain combines TRBV7-9 with TRBJ2-7; the D gene is possibly TRBD1 (6 bases). From germline, CDR1 is SEHNR and CDR2 FQNEAQ (reference sequence). The CDR3 is made up of 15 amino acids. Trimming took 5 bases from V and 0 from J, leaving 14 bases between them. For the CDR3, the DNA is TGTGCCAGCAGCCACGCTAGGGACATCTCCTACGAGCAGTACTTC. It encodes CASSHARDISYEQYF.

The genes are TRBV21-1 and TRBJ1-2. TRBV21-1 is a listed pseudogene. This CDR3 contains 12 residues. The CDR3 nucleotides read TGTGCCAGCAGCATGGACGGTGACGGCTACACCTTC. Translated: CASSMDGDGYTF.

The genes are TRBV18 and TRBJ2-2; D is uncertain. The CDR3 is made up of 14 amino acids. Germline V gene sequence: CDR1 KGHSH, CDR2 LQKENI. V shed 2 bases and J shed 4 bases, with 8 bases lying between them. CDR3 amino acids: CASSPGKATGELFF. CDR3 DNA: TGTGCCAGCTCACCAGGAAAGGCCACCGGGGAGCTGTTTTTT.

This clone was recorded once. The CDR3 reads CSVLSGGARRETQYF. CDR3 DNA: TGCAGCGTACTTAGCGGGGGGGCCCGAAGAGAGACCCAGTACTTC. The rearrangement links TRBV29-1 to TRBJ2-5, with 11 bases that match TRBD2. CDR3 length: 15 residues. The trim removed 6 bases at V and 4 bases at J, leaving 10 bases unmatched. Germline V CDR1 and CDR2: SQVTM, ANQGSEA.